This TCR beta chain was documented in a study of T-cell reconstitution after alpha-beta-depleted transplantation in children. The V end was cut by 7 bases, the J end by 0 bases, with 14 bases between. The CDR3 sequence is 15 residues long. CDR1 and CDR2 from the germline V gene are LGHNA and YNFKEQ. Findings and limits, study-wide: In patients about two months after transplant, alpha-beta T cells reportedly arose from several hundred expanded graft clones. The main origin of T-cell counts and diversity one year after transplant was newly produced T cells.

Unique molecular identifiers tagged the TCRbeta library. TCRdb re-called the PCR reads through MiXCR, storing one row per CDR3 protein. This sample has about 980,000 distinct CDR3 sequences, with about 29% found just once. For this clonotype: What it recognizes is unknown.

V is TRBV4-2 and J is TRBJ2-3; D is undetermined. The material was PBMCs, mostly from graft donor cells, obtained 360 days after TCRalphabeta/CD19-depleted stem cell transplant. This TCR derives from a boy in the first two years of life who had a stem cell transplant for SCID, so the T cells may come from the graft donor. The CDR3 bases are TGTGCCAGCACCCCATCCGGTACTAGCACAGATACGCAGTATTTT. Amino acid sequence: CASTPSGTSTDTQYF.